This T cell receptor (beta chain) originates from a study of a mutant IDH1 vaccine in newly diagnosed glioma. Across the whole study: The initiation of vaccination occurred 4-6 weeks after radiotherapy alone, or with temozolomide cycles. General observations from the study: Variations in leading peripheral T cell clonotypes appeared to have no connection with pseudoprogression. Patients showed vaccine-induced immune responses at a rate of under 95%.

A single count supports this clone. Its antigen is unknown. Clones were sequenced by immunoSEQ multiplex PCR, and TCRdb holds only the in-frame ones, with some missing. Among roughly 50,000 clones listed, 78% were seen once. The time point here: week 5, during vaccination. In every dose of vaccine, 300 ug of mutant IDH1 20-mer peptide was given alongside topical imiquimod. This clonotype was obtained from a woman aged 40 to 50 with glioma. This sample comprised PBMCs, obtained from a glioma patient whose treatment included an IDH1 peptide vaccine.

The CDR3 DNA reads as TGTGCCAGCAACGGGGGCGAAGAGACCCAGTACTTC. This sequence encodes CASNGGEETQYF. The chain employs TRBV7-9 and TRBJ2-5, with D perhaps given as TRBD1 or TRBD2 (6 bases each). Germline CDR1 reads SEHNR; CDR2 reads FQNEAQ (reference sequence). This CDR3 comprises 12 residues. Trimming left V 7 bases short and J 3 bases short, with 9 bases between. Together with reference TRBV7-9 and TRBJ2-5, the CDR3 gives the full variable domain: DTGVSQNPRHKITKRGQNVTFRCDPISEHNRLYWYRQTLGQGPEFLTYFQNEAQLEKSRLLSDRFSAERPKGSFSTLEIQRTEQGDSAMYLCASNGGEETQYFGPGTRLLVL.